These 10 T cell receptor beta chains were sequenced from one sample in a study of shared clonotypes between healthy human individuals. CD45RO-negative, CCR7-positively selected cells formed the naive CD8 fraction, excluding terminally differentiated effector memory CD45RA+ cells. Using immunoSEQ multiplex PCR, the repertoire was profiled, and TCRdb retains in-frame clones only, with some absent. In the table there are approximately 2,000,000 clones, around 93% of which are singletons. The source material was naive CD8+ T cells from PBMCs. These receptors originate from a man in his late teens or twenties in good health. Some clones in this sample may be carry-over from other donors' samples.

The V gene is TRBV6-6, the J gene TRBJ1-2, with 8 bases matching TRBD1. The CDR3 sequence is 15 residues long. Per germline, CDR1 MNHNY and CDR2 SVGAGI (reference sequence). V shed 0 bases and J 4 bases; nucleotides not matched to a gene: 4. The DNA for the CDR3 is TGTGCCAGCAGTTACTCAGACAGGGGTATCTATGGCTACACCTTC. This encodes CASSYSDRGIYGYTF.

The chain uses TRBV27 and TRBJ2-1; maybe TRBD2 (5 bases). CDR3 length: 18 amino acids. Per the germline V gene, CDR1 is MNHEY and CDR2 is SMNVEV (reference sequence). V shed 5 bases and J shed 3 bases, with 23 bases lying between them. CDR3 region: CASSPIGLDSPVYNEQFF. CDR3 nucleotide sequence: TGTGCCAGCAGTCCAATTGGATTGGACTCCCCGGTCTACAATGAGCAGTTCTTC.

Regarding this clone: Within the sample, other DNA sequences also encode this same CDR3. The chain uses TRBV19 and TRBJ1-1; no clear D gene. CDR3 length: 13 amino acids. CDR1 is LNHDA and CDR2 is SQIVND in the germline V gene (reference sequence). Between the trimmed V and J ends, which lost 6 bases and 0 bases, there was a span of 8 bases. The CDR3 sequence is CASRPGLNTEAFF. As DNA, the CDR3 is TGTGCCAGTAGACCAGGCCTGAACACTGAAGCTTTCTTT.

This clone occurred once. This chain joins TRBV19 and TRBJ2-7, with 7 bases aligning to TRBD1. The CDR3 sequence is 15 residues long. Germline assignment: CDR1 LNHDA and CDR2 SQIVND (reference sequence). Trimming cost V 5 bases and J 0 bases; bases outside gene matches: 7. For the CDR3, the DNA is TGTGCCAGTAGTTGGGGACAGCGTCCCTCCTACGAGCAGTACTTC. This translates into CASSWGQRPSYEQYF.

V usage is TRBV6-5 and J usage is TRBJ2-5; possibly TRBD2 for D (6 bases). V was shortened by 0 bases and J by 4 bases, with 12 bases between the two germline ends. The CDR3 is 15 residues long. Germline V gene data show CDR1 as MNHEY and CDR2 as SVGAGI. Here the CDR3 DNA reads TGTGCCAGCAGTTACTCGCCAGGAGGGCGAGAGACCCAGTACTTC. The encoded protein is CASSYSPGGRETQYF.

Of note for this clone: Different DNA sequences within this sample yield the same CDR3. The chain has TRBV11-2 and TRBJ2-2, with D maybe TRBD2 (5 bases). CDR3 length: 15 amino acids. Germline V CDR1 and CDR2: SGHAT, FQNNGV. The V end lost 1 base, the J end lost 4 bases, and 10 bases lay between the germline ends. The CDR3 spells CASSLVVGGTGELFF. Here the CDR3 DNA reads TGTGCCAGCAGCTTAGTCGTTGGAGGCACCGGGGAGCTGTTTTTT.

The chain recombines TRBV7-7 with TRBJ2-3; 8 bases are a match to TRBD1. The trim removed 5 bases at V and 1 base at J, leaving 5 bases unmatched. This CDR3 comprises 15 residues. Germline CDR1 SSHAT, CDR2 FNYEAQ (reference sequence). The CDR3 loop is CASSDPGQGTDTQYF. CDR3 coding DNA: TGTGCCAGCAGCGACCCGGGACAGGGCACAGATACGCAGTATTTT.

V and J are TRBV18 and TRBJ2-4; maybe TRBD2 (6 bases). The CDR3 sequence is 17 residues long. Germline-derived CDR1 and CDR2 are KGHSH and LQKENI. V dropped 5 bases and J dropped 0 bases, with 17 bases sitting between them. Written as DNA, the CDR3 is TGTGCCAGCTCAGAATGGCGCCGGGGACTAGCCAAAAACATTCAGTACTTC. It yields the protein CASSEWRRGLAKNIQYF.

This clone was recorded only once. V gene TRBV19 combines with J gene TRBJ2-7; possibly TRBD1 or TRBD2 for D (6 bases each). Germline CDR1 reads LNHDA; CDR2 reads SQIVND (reference sequence). The CDR3 sequence is 14 residues long. V was pared by 9 bases and J by 2 bases, with 17 bases between. CDR3 protein: CASHARGDPYEQYF. The CDR3 region has the DNA TGTGCCAGCCACGCGAGGGGGGATCCCTACGAGCAGTACTTC.

The chain recombines TRBV28 with TRBJ2-3; 11 nucleotides line up with TRBD2. Trimming took 6 bases from V and 4 from J; bases not matched to a gene: 9. Per germline, CDR1 MDHEN and CDR2 SYDVKM. There are 16 residues in the CDR3. In DNA form, the CDR3 reads TGTGCCAGCAGGGGGGGCCTAGCGGGAGGACCAGATACGCAGTATTTT. Amino acid sequence: CASRGGLAGGPDTQYF.